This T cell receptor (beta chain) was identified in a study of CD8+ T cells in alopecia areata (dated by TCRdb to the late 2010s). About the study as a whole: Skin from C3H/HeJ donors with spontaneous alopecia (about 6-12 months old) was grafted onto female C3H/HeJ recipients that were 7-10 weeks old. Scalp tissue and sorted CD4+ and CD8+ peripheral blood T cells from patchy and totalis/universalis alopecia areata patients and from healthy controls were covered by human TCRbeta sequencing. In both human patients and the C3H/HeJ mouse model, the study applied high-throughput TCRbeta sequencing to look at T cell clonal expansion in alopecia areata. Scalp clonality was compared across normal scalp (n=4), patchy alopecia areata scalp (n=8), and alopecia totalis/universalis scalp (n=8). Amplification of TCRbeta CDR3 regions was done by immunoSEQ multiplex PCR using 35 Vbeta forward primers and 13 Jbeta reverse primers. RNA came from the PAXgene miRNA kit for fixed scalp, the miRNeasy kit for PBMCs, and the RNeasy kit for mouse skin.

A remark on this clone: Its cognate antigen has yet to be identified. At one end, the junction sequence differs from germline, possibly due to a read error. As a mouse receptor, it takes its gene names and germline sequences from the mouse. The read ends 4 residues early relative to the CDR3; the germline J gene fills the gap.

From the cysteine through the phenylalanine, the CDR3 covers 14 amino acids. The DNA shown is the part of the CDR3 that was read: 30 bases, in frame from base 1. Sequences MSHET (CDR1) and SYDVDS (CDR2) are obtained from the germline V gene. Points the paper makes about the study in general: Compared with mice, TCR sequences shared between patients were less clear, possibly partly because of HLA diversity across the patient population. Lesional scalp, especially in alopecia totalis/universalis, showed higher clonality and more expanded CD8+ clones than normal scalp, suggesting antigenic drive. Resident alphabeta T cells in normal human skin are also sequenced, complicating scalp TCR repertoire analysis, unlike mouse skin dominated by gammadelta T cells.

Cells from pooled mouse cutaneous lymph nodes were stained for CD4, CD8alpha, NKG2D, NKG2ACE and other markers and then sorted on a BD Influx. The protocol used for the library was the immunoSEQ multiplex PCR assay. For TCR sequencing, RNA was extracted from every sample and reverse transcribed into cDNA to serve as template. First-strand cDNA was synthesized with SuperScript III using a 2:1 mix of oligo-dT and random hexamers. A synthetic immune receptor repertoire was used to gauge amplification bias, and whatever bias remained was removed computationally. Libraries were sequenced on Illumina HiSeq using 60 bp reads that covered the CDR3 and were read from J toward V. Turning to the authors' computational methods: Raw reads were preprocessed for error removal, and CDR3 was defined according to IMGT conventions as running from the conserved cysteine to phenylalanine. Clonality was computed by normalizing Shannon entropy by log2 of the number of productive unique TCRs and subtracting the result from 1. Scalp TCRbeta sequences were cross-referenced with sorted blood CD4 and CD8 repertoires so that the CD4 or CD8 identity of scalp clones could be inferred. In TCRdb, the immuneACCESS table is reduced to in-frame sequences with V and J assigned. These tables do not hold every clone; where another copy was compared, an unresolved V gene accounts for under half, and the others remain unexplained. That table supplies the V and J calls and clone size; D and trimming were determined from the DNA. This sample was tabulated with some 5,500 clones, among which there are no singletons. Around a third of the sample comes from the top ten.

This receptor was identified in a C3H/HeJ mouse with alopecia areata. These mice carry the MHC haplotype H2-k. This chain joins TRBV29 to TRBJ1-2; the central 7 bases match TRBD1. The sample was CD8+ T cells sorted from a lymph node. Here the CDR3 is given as CASSFQGEDSDYTF. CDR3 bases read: TGTGCCAGCAGCTTCCAGGGGGAGGACTCC.